This T cell receptor (beta chain) appears in the sequencing data of a study of blood T cell repertoires in COVID-19. This clone was seen a handful of times. Participants spanned ages about 18 to 100 years and resided in 20 to 25 US areas. Looked up from germline, CDR1 is KGHSH and CDR2 is LQKENI. With V trimmed by 4 bases and J by 4 bases, 3 bases remained unmatched. The CDR3 totals 15 residues. Sequenced by immunoSEQ multiplex PCR; TCRdb stores in-frame clones only, minus some. The data contain approximately 200,000 clones, about 87% of them singletons. The TCR originated in a man between 25 and 39 years old who had recovered from COVID-19. What was sequenced was PBMCs or T cells enriched from blood (not recorded which). The gene calls are TRBV18 and TRBJ1-5; 11 positions match TRBD1. CDR3 nucleotides: TGTGCCAGCTCACGAGGGACAGGGGGAAATCAGCCCCAGCATTTT. Translation gives CASSRGTGGNQPQHF. The complete variable domain, with remaining parts taken from reference TRBV18 and TRBJ1-5, reads NAGVMQNPRHLVRRRGQEARLRCSPMKGHSHVYWYRQLPEEGLKFMVYLQKENIIDESGMPKERFSAEFPKEGPSILRIQQVVRGDSAAYFCASSRGTGGNQPQHFGDGTRLSIL.